Sequencing of this T cell receptor (beta chain) was carried out in a study of human T cells and chemical hapten exposure. Findings of the study overall: Expanded TCRs formed significantly more large CDR3 similarity clusters than controls. In the PT1 data, expanded TCR counts showed a positive correlation with patch test score.

The time point is: patch test 2, 6 weeks after DPC sensitization. This sample's treatment: therapeutic diphenylcyclopropenone sensitization with weekly scalp DPC. From whole blood left unfractionated, total RNA was extracted. The CDR3 runs to 14 residues. Trimming pared 7 bases from V and 1 base from J, leaving 16 bases between. Germline V CDR1 and CDR2: DFQATT, SNEGSKA (reference sequence). This clonotype has more than one count but fewer than ten. Its specificity is not known. In TCRdb, the RACE reads were re-called with MiXCR into one record per CDR3 protein. The sample lists roughly 380,000 distinct CDR3 sequences, about 6% occurring once.

The clonotype comes from a woman under 30 with alopecia areata. Some clones in this sample may be carry-over from other donors' samples. The sequences come from whole blood, collected in connection with sensitization to the hapten diphenylcyclopropenone (DPC). This chain joins TRBV20-1 and TRBJ1-1, with D tentatively TRBD1 (6 bases). The chain's CDR3 is CSVDPADRNTEAFF. Here the CDR3 DNA reads TGCAGTGTCGATCCGGCGGACAGGAACACTGAAGCTTTCTTT.